This TCR beta chain emerged from a study of CD8 T cells in Susac syndrome. Germline values: CDR1 MNHEY, CDR2 SMNVEV (reference sequence). This CDR3 is built from 16 residues. J gave up 4 bases and V 5 bases, and 12 bases lay outside the gene matches. The authors carried out high-throughput sequencing of TCR beta. They applied it to CD8+ and CD4+ T cells obtained from blood. Both CD4+ and CD8+ T cells were negatively isolated, and TEMRA cells underwent FACS enrichment. The RNA, roughly 0.5 to 1 ug, was put through reverse transcription using random hexamers. The authors amplified TCR beta CDR3 across 54 Vbeta and 13 Jbeta using immunoSEQ multiplex PCR. Via MiXCR, TCRdb re-called the immunoSEQ multiplex PCR reads, giving one row per CDR3 protein. The data show about 280,000 distinct CDR3 sequences, about 85% seen once.

Sequencing was performed on CD8+ T cells from PBMCs. J is TRBJ2-7 and V is TRBV27, with TRBD1 identical over 9 bases. This TCR derives from a human donor with multiple sclerosis. In nucleotides, the CDR3 is TGTGCCAGCAGTATAGTTACCGGGACAGGGATTTACGAGCAGTACTTC. It is translated as CASSIVTGTGIYEQYF.